The T cell receptor (beta chain) described here comes from a study of T cells in localized non-small cell lung cancer. Study-level points and caveats: There were a median 57 of the top 100 tumor clones appearing in adjacent lung. Heterogeneity within the tumor remains possible, as just one region underwent sequencing. Longer overall survival was associated with a higher density of T cells in the blood. Uninvolved adjacent lung had the highest recorded T cell clonality, with tumor below it.

A remark on this clone: The antigen is undetermined.

The germline V gene encodes CDR1 KGHSH and CDR2 LQKENI. The CDR3 runs 14 residues. J was trimmed by 8 bases and V by 3 bases; bases with no gene match: 8. Assay: immunoSEQ multiplex PCR; the TCRdb copy retains only in-frame clones and omits some. The sample lists about 48,000 clones, roughly 80% seen once, with 17% in the top ten. The V gene is TRBV18, the J gene TRBJ1-2; 8 bases map to TRBD1. The sample was peripheral blood, taken before any cancer treatment. This TCR was sampled from a man aged 40-75 years with stage I squamous cell lung carcinoma. The CDR3 loop reads CASSPRTGSDGYTF. CDR3 in DNA: TGTGCCAGCTCACCGCGGACAGGGAGCGACGGCTACACCTTC.